Listed below are T cell receptor beta chains from one sample, sequenced in a study of control samples from healthy donors and cancer patients. Profiled with immunoSEQ multiplex PCR; TCRdb holds only in-frame clones, not every one. Altogether over 85,000 clones are present, roughly 83% being singletons, with the ten largest covering around 35%. Specimen: PBMCs. The receptor set was obtained from a man aged 65 to 79 with lung cancer. CDR3s include the opening cysteine and the closing phenylalanine or tryptophan. D genes are given only for firm matches. Clone size, where shown, is once, few, many, or a class for clones that have expanded.

j_gene,v_gene,d_gene,abundance,CDR3aa,CDR3nt
TRBJ1-1,TRBV27,-,once,CASSLRREMNTEAFF,TGTGCCAGCAGTTTACGTCGGGAAATGAACACTGAAGCTTTCTTT
TRBJ1-4,TRBV12-5,-,once,CASGLVGAGVYEKLFF,TGTGCTAGTGGTTTGGTAGGGGCAGGGGTTTATGAAAAACTGTTTTTT
TRBJ1-1,TRBV3-1/TRBV3-2,TRBD1,once,CASSQESRGRVAFF,TGTGCCAGCAGCCAAGAGAGCAGGGGGCGGGTAGCTTTCTTT
TRBJ1-6,TRBV6-5,-,-,CASSYSSPGVNSPLHF,TGTGCCAGCAGTTACTCGTCCCCAGGGGTAAATTCACCCCTCCACTTT
TRBJ2-2,TRBV7-3,-,-,CASSRGTSGELFF,TGTGCCAGCAGCCGAGGGACTTCCGGGGAGCTGTTTTTT
TRBJ1-6,TRBV3-1/TRBV3-2,-,few,CASSPPGSGNSPLHF,TGTGCCAGCAGCCCTCCAGGGTCTGGGAATTCACCCCTCCACTTT
TRBJ2-3,TRBV7-2,TRBD2,once,CASTLLAGGLSYTQYF,TGTGCCAGCACCCTCCTAGCGGGGGGGCTGTCATATACGCAGTATTTT
TRBJ1-2,TRBV5-1,-,-,CASSLIGYGYTF,TGCGCCAGCAGCTTGATTGGATATGGCTACACCTTC
TRBJ2-1,TRBV7-3,-,-,CASSSDVTGGQFF,TGTGCCAGCAGCTCCGACGTGACCGGTGGGCAGTTCTTC
TRBJ2-3,TRBV10-3,TRBD2,-,CAIRTGLATDTQYF,TGTGCCATCAGAACTGGACTAGCGACAGATACGCAGTATTTT
TRBJ2-6,TRBV7-9,-,-,CASSFPGPGANVLTF,TGTGCCAGCAGCTTTCCGGGGCCCGGGGCCAACGTCCTGACTTTC
TRBJ2-2,TRBV3-1/TRBV3-2,TRBD2,-,CASSQIAGGSGELFF,TGTGCCAGCAGCCAGATAGCGGGGGGCAGCGGGGAGCTGTTTTTT
TRBJ1-5,TRBV9,-,few,CASSVDRGPQHF,TGTGCCAGCAGCGTAGACCGGGGGCCCCAGCATTTT
TRBJ1-2,TRBV15,TRBD1,-,CATSRSLGQNYEGYTF,TGTGCCACCAGCAGGTCCTTGGGACAGAACTACGAAGGCTACACCTTC
TRBJ2-1,TRBV5-1,TRBD2,-,CASSRGTSGYNEQFF,TGCGCCAGCAGCCGCGGGACTAGCGGCTACAATGAGCAGTTCTTC
TRBJ2-7,TRBV6-2/TRBV6-3,-,-,CASSLSGTVKYEQYF,TGTGCCAGCAGTTTGTCCGGGACGGTAAAATACGAGCAGTACTTC
TRBJ2-7,TRBV27,-,-,CASSKSRDNGEQYF,TGTGCCAGCAGCAAAAGCCGGGACAACGGCGAGCAGTACTTC
TRBJ2-7,TRBV9,-,once,CASSSISLSYEQYF,TGTGCCAGCAGCTCTATAAGCTTGTCCTACGAGCAGTACTTC
TRBJ1-2,TRBV3-1/TRBV3-2,-,-,CASSQEPDNYGYTF,TGTGCCAGCAGCCAAGAACCCGATAACTATGGCTACACCTTC
TRBJ1-2,TRBV5-8,TRBD1,-,CASSNKDRGLANYGYTF,TGTGCCAGCAGCAACAAAGACAGGGGTCTAGCTAACTATGGCTACACCTTC
TRBJ2-7,TRBV9,TRBD1,-,CASSVGQGTYEQYF,TGTGCCAGCAGCGTAGGACAGGGAACCTACGAGCAGTACTTC
TRBJ1-1,TRBV20-1,-,-,CSASTGTATLILNTEAFF,TGCAGTGCTAGTACCGGGACGGCTACCTTGATCTTGAACACTGAAGCTTTCTTT
TRBJ1-1,TRBV9,-,-,CASSSTGMNTEAFF,TGTGCCAGCAGCTCAACAGGCATGAACACTGAAGCTTTCTTT
TRBJ2-7,TRBV2,-,-,CASSISTAISYEQYF,TGTGCCAGCAGTATTTCGACAGCCATCTCCTACGAGCAGTACTTC
TRBJ1-5,TRBV5-1,-,-,CASSADGDRQPQHF,TGCGCCAGCAGCGCGGATGGGGACCGTCAGCCCCAGCATTTT
TRBJ2-7,TRBV14,TRBD2,once,CASSHVAGGSYEQYF,TGTGCCAGCAGCCATGTAGCGGGGGGGTCCTACGAGCAGTACTTC
TRBJ2-2,TRBV29-1,TRBD1,-,CSVRGQENTGELFF,TGCAGCGTCAGGGGACAGGAGAACACCGGGGAGCTGTTTTTT
TRBJ2-2,TRBV4-1,TRBD1,few,CASSQFGQGARTGELFF,TGCGCCAGCAGCCAATTCGGACAGGGGGCTCGCACCGGGGAGCTGTTTTTT
TRBJ1-5,TRBV6-5,TRBD1,-,CASKGQINQPQHF,TGTGCCAGCAAGGGACAGATCAATCAGCCCCAGCATTTT
TRBJ2-1,TRBV6-5,-,-,CASSTRTGDEQFF,TGTGCCAGCAGTACCAGGACCGGAGATGAGCAGTTCTTC
TRBJ1-5,TRBV27,-,-,CASSFKTALSQPQHF,TGTGCCAGCAGTTTTAAGACAGCACTGTCTCAGCCCCAGCATTTT
TRBJ1-6,TRBV6-5,-,once,CASSYYNPNSPLHF,TGTGCCAGCAGTTACTATAACCCGAATTCACCCCTCCACTTT
TRBJ1-2,TRBV10-2,TRBD1,-,CASSETIQGAGRGYTF,TGCGCCAGCAGTGAGACAATACAGGGGGCAGGTCGTGGCTACACCTTC
TRBJ2-7,TRBV6-6,TRBD1,-,CASSSGQGAYEQYF,TGTGCCAGCAGTTCCGGACAGGGGGCCTACGAGCAGTACTTC
TRBJ2-2,TRBV18,TRBD1,few,CASSRQGEAGELFF,TGTGCCAGCTCACGACAGGGAGAAGCCGGGGAGCTGTTTTTT
TRBJ2-4,TRBV3-1/TRBV3-2,TRBD2,-,CASSQGRGNIQYF,TGTGCCAGCAGCCAGGGGCGGGGGAACATTCAGTACTTC
TRBJ1-4,TRBV30,-,-,CAWSRAGGPGGKLFF,TGTGCCTGGAGTCGTGCCGGGGGGCCCGGGGGGAAACTGTTTTTT
TRBJ2-3,TRBV7-8,-,-,CASSLVYVADTQYF,TGTGCCAGCAGCTTAGTGTACGTGGCAGATACGCAGTATTTT
TRBJ2-7,TRBV2,TRBD1,-,CASRPVGQGGEQYF,TGTGCCAGCAGACCCGTGGGACAGGGGGGAGAGCAGTACTTC
TRBJ2-5,TRBV18,TRBD2,-,CASSPKRGETQYF,TGTGCCAGCTCCCCCAAGCGGGGTGAGACCCAGTACTTC
TRBJ1-1,TRBV19,-,once,CASSKGPGAFF,TGTGCCAGTAGTAAGGGCCCCGGAGCTTTCTTT
TRBJ2-2,TRBV2,TRBD2,-,CASSGTSLNTGELFF,TGTGCCAGCAGTGGGACTAGCCTGAACACCGGGGAGCTGTTTTTT
TRBJ2-7,TRBV19,-,-,CASSTTGNSYEQYF,TGTGCCAGTAGTACCACAGGGAACTCCTACGAGCAGTACTTC
TRBJ2-7,TRBV5-5,TRBD2,-,CASSPVGGGRWNEQYF,TGTGCCAGCAGTCCCGTCGGCGGGGGACGCTGGAACGAGCAGTACTTC
TRBJ2-2,TRBV7-7,TRBD1,-,CASSRTGGIGELFF,TGTGCCAGCAGCCGTACAGGGGGTATCGGGGAGCTGTTTTTT
TRBJ2-3,TRBV4-2,TRBD2,few,CASSQDYSGGGDTQYF,TGTGCCAGCAGCCAGGATTATAGCGGGGGGGGAGATACGCAGTATTTT
TRBJ1-2,TRBV28,-,-,CASSLGTVPWGYTF,TGTGCCAGCAGTTTAGGGACGGTGCCTTGGGGCTACACCTTC
TRBJ1-2,TRBV18,-,-,CASSPEGVGGYTF,TGTGCCAGCTCACCGGAGGGAGTAGGTGGCTACACCTTC
TRBJ1-2,TRBV2,-,-,CASSEIHYGYTF,TGTGCCAGCAGTGAGATACACTATGGCTACACCTTC
TRBJ2-4,TRBV18,-,-,CASSPGTENIQYF,TGTGCCAGCTCCCCCGGGACCGAAAACATTCAGTACTTC
TRBJ2-6,TRBV7-9,-,-,CASSLGGRASGANVLTF,TGTGCCAGCAGCTTAGGGGGACGGGCCTCTGGGGCCAACGTCCTGACTTTC
TRBJ2-7,TRBV10-3,TRBD2,-,CAISESPGRGGRAYEQYF,TGTGCCATCAGTGAGTCCCCTGGGCGGGGGGGGCGAGCCTACGAGCAGTACTTC
TRBJ2-3,TRBV27,-,-,CASSFAGWADTQYF,TGTGCCAGCAGTTTTGCGGGGTGGGCAGATACGCAGTATTTT
TRBJ2-2,TRBV19,-,-,CASSILGTQNTGELFF,TGTGCCAGTAGTATATTAGGGACACAGAACACCGGGGAGCTGTTTTTT